The clone carrying this T cell receptor beta chain was counted at least ten times. Antigen specificity is unknown. Amplification yielded TCR beta CDR3 regions, with RNA transcripts as the source. First-round RT-PCR with HTBI primers amplified the TCR CDR3 region. TCRdb redid the calling of the multiplex PCR reads with MiXCR, one entry per CDR3 protein. The profile shows 300,000 to 500,000 distinct CDR3 sequences, 15% of them singletons. This entry comes from a study of T cells in Graves' hyperthyroidism and ophthalmopathy. Study observations and caveats: Most thyroid clonotypes expanded above 0.001 appeared in blood too.

The CDR3 covers 14 residues. V was pared by 3 bases and J by 2 bases, with 11 bases between. CDR1 is SGHTS and CDR2 is YDEGEE in the germline V gene. The clonotype originates from a woman aged 30 to 39 with Graves' hyperthyroidism. This chain uses TRBV5-8 with TRBJ1-1, with D perhaps TRBD1 (5 bases). The sample comprised blood. CDR3 sequence: CASSWNRINTEAFF. For the CDR3, the DNA is TGTGCCAGCAGCTGGAACAGGATTAACACTGAAGCTTTCTTT.